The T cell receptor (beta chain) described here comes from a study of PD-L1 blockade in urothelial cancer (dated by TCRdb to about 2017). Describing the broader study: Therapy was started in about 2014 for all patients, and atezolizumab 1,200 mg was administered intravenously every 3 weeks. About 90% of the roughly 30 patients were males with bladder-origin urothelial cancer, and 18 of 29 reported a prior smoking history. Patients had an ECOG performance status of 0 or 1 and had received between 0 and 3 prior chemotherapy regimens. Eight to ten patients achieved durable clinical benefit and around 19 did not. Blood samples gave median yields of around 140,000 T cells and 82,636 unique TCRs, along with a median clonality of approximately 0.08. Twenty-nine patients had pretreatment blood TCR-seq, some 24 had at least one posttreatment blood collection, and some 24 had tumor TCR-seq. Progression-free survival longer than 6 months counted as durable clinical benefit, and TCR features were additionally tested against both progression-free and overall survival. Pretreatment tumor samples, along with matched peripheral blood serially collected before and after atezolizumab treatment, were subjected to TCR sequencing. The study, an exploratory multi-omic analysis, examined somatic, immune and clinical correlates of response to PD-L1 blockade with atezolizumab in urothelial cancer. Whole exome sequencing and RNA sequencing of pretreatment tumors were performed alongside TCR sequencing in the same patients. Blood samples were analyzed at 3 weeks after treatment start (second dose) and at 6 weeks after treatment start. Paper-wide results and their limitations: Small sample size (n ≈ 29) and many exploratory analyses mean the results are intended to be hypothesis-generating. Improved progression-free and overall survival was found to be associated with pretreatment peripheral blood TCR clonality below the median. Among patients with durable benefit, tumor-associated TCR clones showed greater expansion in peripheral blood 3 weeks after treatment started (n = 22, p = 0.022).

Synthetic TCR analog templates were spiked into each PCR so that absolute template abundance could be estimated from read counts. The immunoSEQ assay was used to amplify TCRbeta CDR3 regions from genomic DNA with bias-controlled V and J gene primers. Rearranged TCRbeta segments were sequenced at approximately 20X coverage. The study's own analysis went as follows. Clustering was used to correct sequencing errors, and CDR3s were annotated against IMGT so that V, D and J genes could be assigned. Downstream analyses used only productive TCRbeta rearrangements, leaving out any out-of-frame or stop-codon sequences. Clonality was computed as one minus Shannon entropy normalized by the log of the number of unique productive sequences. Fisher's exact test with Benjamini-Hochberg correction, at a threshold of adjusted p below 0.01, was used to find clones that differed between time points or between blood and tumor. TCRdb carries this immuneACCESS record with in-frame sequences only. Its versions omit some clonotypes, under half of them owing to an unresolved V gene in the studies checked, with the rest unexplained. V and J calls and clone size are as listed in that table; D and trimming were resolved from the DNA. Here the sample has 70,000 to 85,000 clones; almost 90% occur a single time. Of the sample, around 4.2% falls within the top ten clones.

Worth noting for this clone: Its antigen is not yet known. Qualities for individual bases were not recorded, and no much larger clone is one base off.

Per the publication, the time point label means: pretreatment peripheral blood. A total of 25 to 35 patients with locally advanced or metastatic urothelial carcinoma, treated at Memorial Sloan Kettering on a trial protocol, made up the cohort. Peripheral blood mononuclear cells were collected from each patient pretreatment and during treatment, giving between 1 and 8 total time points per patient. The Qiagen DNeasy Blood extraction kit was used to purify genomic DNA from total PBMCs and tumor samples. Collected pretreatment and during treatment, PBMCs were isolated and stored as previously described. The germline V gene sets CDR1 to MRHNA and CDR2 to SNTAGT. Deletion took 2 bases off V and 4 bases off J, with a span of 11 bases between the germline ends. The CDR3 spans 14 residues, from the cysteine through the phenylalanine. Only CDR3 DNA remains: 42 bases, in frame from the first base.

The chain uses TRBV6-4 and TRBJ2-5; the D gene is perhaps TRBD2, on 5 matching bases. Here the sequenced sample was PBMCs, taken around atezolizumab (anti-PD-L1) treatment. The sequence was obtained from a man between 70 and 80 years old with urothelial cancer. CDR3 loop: CASSDGSAGETQYF. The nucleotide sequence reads TGTGCCAGCAGTGACGGGAGTGCTGGAGAGACCCAGTACTTC.